The 27 T cell receptor beta chains below were found in one sample sequenced in a study of identical twins. TCRdb reanalysed the 5' RACE reads using MiXCR and keeps one entry per CDR3 protein. Of fewer than 500,000 distinct CDR3 sequences listed, over 11% are singletons. This sample was shared with a second study, whose subject was yellow fever vaccine responses in identical twins.

The source material was CD4+ T cells sorted from blood. These receptors were taken from a woman aged 18-35 years in good health.

This chain joins TRBV20-1 and TRBJ2-2; the match to TRBD1 covers 7 bases. The CDR3 sequence is 15 residues long. J gave up 2 bases and V 5 bases, and 8 bases lay outside the gene matches. CDR1 and CDR2 (germline): DFQATT, SNEGSKA (reference sequence). The CDR3 coding sequence is TGCAGTGCTCTTAACGGACAGGTCAACACCGGGGAGCTGTTTTTT. It translates to CSALNGQVNTGELFF.

This clonotype was counted ten times or more. This rearrangement joins TRBV29-1 to TRBJ2-6; TRBD1 matches 8 bases. CDR3 length equals 14 residues. V lost 5 bases to trimming and J lost 1 base; unmatched junction nucleotides: 1. The germline V gene encodes CDR1 SQVTM and CDR2 ANQGSEA. The CDR3 sequence is CSVNRGSGANVLTF. The CDR3 DNA sequence: TGCAGCGTTAACAGGGGGTCTGGGGCCAACGTCCTGACTTTC.

The V and J genes are TRBV18 and TRBJ1-6; D is uncertain. CDR1 KGHSH and CDR2 LQKENI come from the germline V gene. The CDR3 is 13 residues long. V lost 2 bases and J 6 bases, leaving 5 bases between the germline ends. CDR3 in DNA: TGTGCCAGCTCACCAGGGGTTAATTCACCCCTCCACTTT. Amino acid sequence: CASSPGVNSPLHF.

V and J are TRBV27 and TRBJ2-1; TRBD2 agrees at 9 bases. CDR3 length: 17 amino acids. Germline CDR1 MNHEY, CDR2 SMNVEV (reference sequence). Trimming cost V 3 bases and J 4 bases; bases outside gene matches: 10. For the CDR3, the DNA is TGTGCCAGCAGTTTTAAGACGGGACTAGCAGGTTACAATGAGCAGTTCTTC. Its translation is CASSFKTGLAGYNEQFF.

This clonotype was detected a few times. V and J are TRBV11-2 and TRBJ2-1; perhaps TRBD1 as D (5 bases). Germline V gene lookup returns CDR1 SGHAT and CDR2 FQNNGV. The CDR3 extends over 16 amino acids. The V end was cut by 5 bases, the J end by 2 bases, with 16 bases between. As DNA, the CDR3 is TGTGCCAGCAGCGCCCTGGGGCGAGGTACCTACAATGAGCAGTTCTTC. Its protein is CASSALGRGTYNEQFF.

V and J are TRBV10-3 and TRBJ2-3, with a tentative D call TRBD2 (6 bases). Germline CDR1 and CDR2: ENHRY and SYGVKD. This CDR3 has 16 amino acids. V was pared by 4 bases and J by 0 bases, with 14 bases between. DNA for the CDR3: TGTGCCATCAGTGGACTCGGGGGTGCAAGCACAGATACGCAGTATTTT. Amino acid sequence: CAISGLGGASTDTQYF.

This clonotype was seen more than once but under ten times. The DNA of the CDR3 is TGTGCCAGCAGCCAAGAGTTGGTGAGCGGGGAGCTGTTTTTT. Translating gives CASSQELVSGELFF. The chain is built from TRBV14 and TRBJ2-2; no reliable D call. CDR1 SGHDN and CDR2 FVKESK come from the germline V gene. V lost 0 bases to trimming and J lost 7 bases, with 9 bases between them. This CDR3 contains 14 residues.

This clonotype has only a few counts. The chain uses TRBV7-8 and TRBJ2-1, with 8 bases identical to TRBD2. Losses at the gene ends were 3 bases for V and 7 bases for J; bases not matched to a gene: 8. CDR3 size: 15 residues. Germline V lookup: CDR1 SGHVS, CDR2 FQNEAQ. The CDR3 loop is CASSFAGLVGNEQFF. The CDR3 coding sequence is TGTGCCAGCAGCTTCGCGGGACTAGTTGGTAATGAGCAGTTCTTC.

The chain couples TRBV5-1 to TRBJ2-7, with 7 bases matching TRBD1. J was trimmed by 7 bases and V by 3 bases; bases with no gene match: 10. Germline V lookup: CDR1 SGHRS, CDR2 YFSETQ. The CDR3 contains 14 residues. In DNA form, the CDR3 reads TGCGCCAGCAGCTCCCAAGACAGGGCGAGAGAGCAGTACTTC. As protein: CASSSQDRAREQYF.

This clonotype has ten or more counts. This sequence joins TRBV7-8 and TRBJ2-5; 7 nucleotides agree with TRBD2. CDR1 SGHVS and CDR2 FQNEAQ come from the germline V gene. The CDR3 totals 16 residues. J lost 2 bases, V lost 5 bases, and 11 bases had no gene match. The CDR3 is CASSPSGLVSQETQYF. The CDR3 bases are TGTGCCAGCAGCCCCTCCGGACTAGTTAGTCAAGAGACCCAGTACTTC.

The gene calls are TRBV11-2 and TRBJ2-3, with D hard to call. V lost 0 bases to trimming and J lost 8 bases, with 6 bases between them. Germline CDR1 and CDR2: SGHAT and FQNNGV. There are 12 residues in the CDR3. The CDR3 DNA follows: TGTGCCAGCAGCTTAGAATCGGTTACGCAGTATTTT. This gives the protein CASSLESVTQYF.

This clonotype was detected only a few times. In DNA, the CDR3 is TGTGCCAGCACCCCCGCTAGCGGGAATGGGGATACGCAGTATTTT. It specifies CASTPASGNGDTQYF. The V and J genes are TRBV28 and TRBJ2-3; 9 bases fit TRBD2. This CDR3 is 15 amino acids long. Unmatched junction bases numbered 11, after V lost 7 bases and J lost 6 bases. Germline CDR1 MDHEN, CDR2 SYDVKM.

This clonotype has just a few counts. The V and J genes are TRBV12-3 or TRBV12-4 and TRBJ2-1; the match to TRBD2 covers 7 bases. The CDR3 has 15 amino acids. Losses at the gene ends were 5 bases for V and 2 bases for J; bases not matched to a gene: 6. CDR3 nucleotide sequence: TGTGCCAGCAGTCCCAGCGGGATAACCTACAATGAGCAGTTCTTC. It translates to CASSPSGITYNEQFF.

This chain connects TRBV7-3 to TRBJ1-5, with D tentatively TRBD1 (5 bases). Germline loops: CDR1 SGHTA, CDR2 FQGTGA. The CDR3 runs 15 residues. The V end lost 0 bases, the J end lost 4 bases, and 10 bases lay between the germline ends. The CDR3 DNA is TGTGCCAGCAGCTTAACAGGGGACCCTAATCAGCCCCAGCATTTT. This sequence encodes CASSLTGDPNQPQHF.

The chain joins TRBV12-3 or TRBV12-4 to TRBJ2-3, with D perhaps matching TRBD1 or TRBD2 (5 bases each). The CDR3 is 14 amino acids. The V end was cut by 6 bases, the J end by 3 bases, with 13 bases between. The CDR3 sequence is CASRNLGVTDTQYF. CDR3 coding DNA: TGTGCCAGCAGGAACTTGGGGGTGACAGATACGCAGTATTTT.

This clonotype occurred a few times. The rearrangement joins TRBV18 to TRBJ2-1; possibly TRBD2 for D (5 bases). Deletions cut 1 base from V and 3 bases from J, with 13 bases between. CDR1 KGHSH and CDR2 LQKENI come from the germline V gene. The CDR3 loop spans 16 amino acids. DNA for the CDR3: TGTGCCAGCTCACCACTGGTTGGTAGCGACTACAATGAGCAGTTCTTC. Residues: CASSPLVGSDYNEQFF.

This clonotype was counted between two and nine times. This sequence joins TRBV20-1 and TRBJ2-2, with TRBD2 matching over 11 bases. CDR3 length equals 16 residues. CDR1 and CDR2 (germline): DFQATT, SNEGSKA (reference sequence). V lost 4 bases to trimming and J lost 0 bases; unmatched junction nucleotides: 4. The CDR3 DNA is TGCAGTGCTAAACTAGCGGGGGCCTCGAACACCGGGGAGCTGTTTTTT. It yields the protein CSAKLAGASNTGELFF.

The chain couples TRBV11-2 to TRBJ2-7; TRBD1 matches at 7 bases. Germline CDR1 and CDR2: SGHAT and FQNNGV. The CDR3 extends over 17 amino acids. Trimming cost V 5 bases and J 0 bases; bases outside gene matches: 13. In nucleotides, the CDR3 is TGTGCCAGCAGCCCTCGGACAGGAGCATTATCCTCCTACGAGCAGTACTTC. This encodes CASSPRTGALSSYEQYF.

This clonotype was recorded only once. The chain is built from TRBV6-2 or TRBV6-3 and TRBJ2-5; 7 bases map to TRBD2. V gave up 5 bases and J gave up 1 base; unmatched junction bases: 16. The CDR3 sequence is 18 residues long. Per germline, CDR1 MNHEY and CDR2 SVGEGT. The CDR3 reads CASSITRAGDPPQETQYF. The CDR3 bases are TGTGCCAGCAGTATCACCCGCGCGGGGGACCCCCCCCAAGAGACCCAGTACTTC.

The chain couples TRBV4-2 to TRBJ2-3; D may match TRBD1 or TRBD2 (7 bases each). Germline CDR1 LGHNA, CDR2 YNFKEQ. The CDR3 is 16 residues long. The V end lost 1 base, the J end lost 0 bases, and 11 bases lay between the germline ends. Written as DNA, the CDR3 is TGTGCCAGCAGCCAAGGGCAGGGGGGGAGCACAGATACGCAGTATTTT. It translates to CASSQGQGGSTDTQYF.

This clonotype was counted at least ten times. This chain connects TRBV29-1 to TRBJ2-3, with 13 positions matching TRBD2. Germline lookup yields CDR1 SQVTM and CDR2 ANQGSEA. The junction had 6 bases not matched to a gene; V was cut back by 8 bases and J by 4 bases. This CDR3 comprises 14 residues. In DNA form, the CDR3 reads TGCAGCAGCGGGACTAGCGGGATTGCAGATACGCAGTATTTT. Protein sequence: CSSGTSGIADTQYF.

Of note for this clonotype: One junction end disagrees with the germline gene, perhaps due to a read error. The CDR3 DNA reads TGCTGTGCCGACCGACTAGGACAGGGGGGATCCCAAGAGACCCAGTACTTC. It translates to CCADRLGQGGSQETQYF. The rearrangement links TRBV20-1 to TRBJ2-5; 10 positions agree with TRBD1. Germline V lookup: CDR1 DFQATT, CDR2 SNEGSKA (reference sequence). The CDR3 consists of 17 residues.

The rearrangement uses TRBV29-1 and TRBJ2-3, with 9 bases that match TRBD2. J was trimmed by 5 bases and V by 0 bases; bases with no gene match: 9. This CDR3 has 16 residues. CDR1 is SQVTM and CDR2 is ANQGSEA in the germline V gene. The CDR3 nucleotides read TGCAGCGTTGAAGATCGGCGGGAGGGCCGATTAGATACGCAGTATTTT. As protein: CSVEDRREGRLDTQYF.

This clonotype was detected many times. This chain links TRBV4-3 with TRBJ2-2; TRBD2 matches at 12 bases. Germline V gene lookup returns CDR1 LGHNA and CDR2 YSLEER. The trim removed 1 base at V and 5 bases at J, leaving 5 bases unmatched. The CDR3 extends over 17 amino acids. The DNA for the CDR3 is TGCGCCAGCAGCCAAGCAAAGCTAGCGGGAGGGACCGGGGAGCTGTTTTTT. Translated, it gives CASSQAKLAGGTGELFF.

This clonotype has a handful of counts. V is TRBV5-1 and J is TRBJ2-3, with 13 bases fitting TRBD2. Unmatched junction bases numbered 7, after V lost 3 bases and J lost 3 bases. The CDR3 consists of 17 residues. Germline CDR1 and CDR2: SGHRS and YFSETQ. The CDR3 region is CASSSGLAGARTDTQYF. DNA of the CDR3: TGCGCCAGCAGCTCCGGACTAGCGGGGGCGAGGACAGATACGCAGTATTTT.

The V call is TRBV6-1, the J call TRBJ2-2; 11 nucleotides line up with TRBD2. Germline V gene data show CDR1 as MNHNS and CDR2 as SASEGT. J lost 1 base, V lost 6 bases, and 7 bases had no gene match. The CDR3 is made up of 17 amino acids. For the CDR3, the DNA is TGTGCCAGCAGCAAAGGCGGACTAGCGGGGAACACCGGGGAGCTGTTTTTT. Residues: CASSKGGLAGNTGELFF.

This sequence joins TRBV5-1 and TRBJ2-5; D remains unclear. Trimming shortened V by 5 bases and J by 4 bases, and 9 bases separated the two germline ends. CDR1 SGHRS and CDR2 YFSETQ come from the germline V gene. The CDR3 covers 12 residues. The CDR3 sequence is CASSSKLETQYF. The CDR3 nucleotides are TGCGCCAGCAGTTCCAAGCTAGAGACCCAGTACTTC. The full variable domain, in which reference TRBV5-1 and TRBJ2-5 provide the parts outside the CDR3, is KAGVTQTPRYLIKTRGQQVTLSCSPISGHRSVSWYQQTPGQGLQFLFEYFSETQRNKGNFPGRFSGRQFSNSRSEMNVSTLELGDSALYLCASSSKLETQYFGPGTRLLVL.